The 31 T cell receptor beta chains in this list originate from one sample, sequenced in a study of blood T cell repertoires in COVID-19. Some clones are missing from TCRdb's copy, which holds only in-frame ones; the method was immunoSEQ multiplex PCR. This table holds under 300,000 clones, roughly 88% found once. Material for sequencing was peripheral blood. These receptor sequences come from a man aged 35 to 55 who had recovered from COVID-19.

This chain uses TRBV29-1 with TRBJ2-3; 7 bases map to TRBD1. Germline trimming cut 4 bases from V and 6 bases from J; bases unmatched to any gene: 4. The germline V gene encodes CDR1 SQVTM and CDR2 ANQGSEA. This CDR3 is 12 amino acids long. CDR3 DNA sequence: TGCAGCGTTGTGTTCAGGGGGGATACGCAGTATTTT. As protein: CSVVFRGDTQYF.

This rearrangement joins TRBV7-2 to TRBJ2-1; D ambiguous. The length of the CDR3 is 14 residues. In germline, CDR1 is SGHTA, CDR2 FQGNSA. V lost 1 base to trimming and J lost 8 bases, with 12 bases between them. The DNA for the CDR3 is TGTGCCAGCAGCTTAGAGCCCACCGTCGATGAGCAGTTCTTC. It is translated as CASSLEPTVDEQFF.

The genes are TRBV30 and TRBJ1-2, with TRBD1 as a possible D gene (5 bases). The CDR3 has 15 amino acids. Deletions cut 0 bases from V and 4 bases from J, with 15 bases between. Germline CDR1 is GTSNPN and CDR2 is SVGIG (reference sequence). For the CDR3, the DNA is TGTGCCTGGAGTGTACGGGGGGGGTTGATCTATGGCTACACCTTC. Translation gives CAWSVRGGLIYGYTF.

The rearrangement uses TRBV20-1 and TRBJ1-5; D possibly corresponds to TRBD1 (5 bases). Per the germline V gene, CDR1 is DFQATT and CDR2 is SNEGSKA (reference sequence). Trimming shortened V by 3 bases and J by 0 bases, and 9 bases separated the two germline ends. CDR3 length: 14 residues. In DNA, the CDR3 is TGCAGTGCTAGTCAGACAGCTAGCAATCAGCCCCAGCATTTT. Translating gives CSASQTASNQPQHF.

The chain couples TRBV19 to TRBJ2-2; 7 bases match TRBD2. This CDR3 has 18 amino acids. J was trimmed by 8 bases and V by 0 bases; bases with no gene match: 15. Germline-derived CDR1 and CDR2 are LNHDA and SQIVND (reference sequence). CDR3 loop: CASSIDYGGGRRGGELFF. The CDR3 DNA reads TGTGCCAGTAGTATAGACTATGGAGGCGGGAGAAGAGGAGGGGAGCTGTTTTTT.

This clone was observed a handful of times. The rearrangement joins TRBV10-1 to TRBJ2-2, with a possible D match to TRBD2 (5 bases). The CDR3 sequence is 13 residues long. V was pared by 8 bases and J by 2 bases, with 9 bases between. Germline V gene lookup returns CDR1 WNHNN and CDR2 SYGVQD (reference sequence). CDR3 region: CASDYSNTGELFF. CDR3 nucleotide sequence: TGCGCCAGCGACTACTCCAACACCGGGGAGCTGTTTTTT.

The chain is built from TRBV10-1 and TRBJ2-7; D is unclear. This CDR3 is built from 14 residues. Germline assignment: CDR1 WNHNN and CDR2 SYGVQD (reference sequence). With 2 bases removed from V and 0 bases from J, the gap between germline ends came to 8 bases. The CDR3 coding sequence is TGCGCCAGCAGTGAGCCAGGCAGCTCCTACGAGCAGTACTTC. Translating it yields CASSEPGSSYEQYF.

This chain joins TRBV19 and TRBJ1-2, with TRBD1 as a possible D gene (5 bases). Trimming cost V 6 bases and J 8 bases, with 19 bases left between them. This CDR3 comprises 14 residues. Per germline, CDR1 LNHDA and CDR2 SQIVND (reference sequence). The CDR3 DNA sequence: TGTGCCAGTAGCAGGGACTTACGGGCAGGGGGCTACACCTTC. This sequence encodes CASSRDLRAGGYTF.

This clone was recorded once. The V call is TRBV19, the J call TRBJ1-2, with D unresolved. In germline, CDR1 is LNHDA, CDR2 SQIVND (reference sequence). This CDR3 has 13 residues. V was clipped by 3 bases and J by 0 bases, with 5 bases between them. The CDR3 DNA sequence: TGTGCCAGTAGTATGGTAGCTAACTATGGCTACACCTTC. Translated: CASSMVANYGYTF.

This chain connects TRBV5-1 to TRBJ1-1; D ambiguous. From germline, CDR1 is SGHRS and CDR2 YFSETQ. The CDR3 totals 12 residues. Trimming removed 4 bases from V and 5 bases from J, with 9 bases in between. CDR3 bases: TGCGCCAGCAGCCTAATCGGGACTGAAGCTTTCTTT. Protein: CASSLIGTEAFF.

The J gene is TRBJ1-1, the V gene TRBV5-1, with D maybe TRBD1 (5 bases). Trimming removed 4 bases from V and 4 bases from J, with 14 bases in between. The CDR3 spans 14 residues. Germline CDR1 is SGHRS and CDR2 is YFSETQ. For the CDR3, the DNA is TGCGCCAGCAGCCTAGGGGTGACCAGCACTGAAGCTTTCTTT. Its translation: CASSLGVTSTEAFF.

The chain is built from TRBV9 and TRBJ1-4, with 8 positions matching TRBD1. J lost 3 bases, V lost 5 bases, and 6 bases had no gene match. This CDR3 contains 15 residues. Germline V gives CDR1 SGDLS, CDR2 YYNGEE. The CDR3: CASSERQGSNEKLFF. In DNA, the CDR3 is TGTGCCAGCAGTGAACGACAGGGGTCTAATGAAAAACTGTTTTTT.

The gene calls are TRBV30 and TRBJ1-2; tentative D call: TRBD1 (6 bases). This CDR3 is built from 13 residues. In germline, CDR1 is GTSNPN, CDR2 SVGIG (reference sequence). With 3 bases removed from V and 4 bases from J, the gap between germline ends came to 12 bases. CDR3 sequence (DNA): TGTGCCTGGAGCCCCCAGGGGATCTATGGCTACACCTTC. Its protein is CAWSPQGIYGYTF.

The chain carries TRBV15 and TRBJ1-6; a possible D gene is TRBD1 (5 bases). V was trimmed by 0 bases and J by 10 bases, leaving 13 bases between them. CDR3 size: 15 residues. The germline gives CDR1 LNHNV, CDR2 YYDKDF (reference sequence). This CDR3 reads CATSRDAGVGSPLHF. CDR3 nucleotide sequence: TGTGCCACCAGCAGAGACGCGGGGGTGGGATCACCCCTCCACTTT.

CDR3 loop: CASSLKVFASGGSYNEQFF. Here the CDR3 DNA reads TGTGCCAGCAGCTTAAAGGTTTTCGCTAGCGGGGGTTCCTACAATGAGCAGTTCTTC. The V and J genes are TRBV7-6 and TRBJ2-1, with 10 bases matching TRBD2. This CDR3 is 19 amino acids long. Germline CDR1 is SGHVS and CDR2 is FNYEAQ. V shed 2 bases, J shed 1 base, and the junction held 11 bases outside the gene matches.

The rearrangement links TRBV2 to TRBJ1-1; TRBD1 might be the D (5 bases). The CDR3 extends over 15 amino acids. CDR1 and CDR2 from the germline V gene are SNHLY and FYNNEI. The germline V and J ends were trimmed by 1 base and 1 base, with 10 bases remaining between them. CDR3: CASSEEQQGNTEAFF. The CDR3 bases are TGTGCCAGCAGTGAAGAACAGCAGGGGAACACTGAAGCTTTCTTT. Full variable domain (missing parts from reference TRBV2 and TRBJ1-1): EPEVTQTPSHQVTQMGQEVILRCVPISNHLYFYWYRQILGQKVEFLVSFYNNEISEKSEIFDDQFSVERPDGSNFTLKIRSTKLEDSAMYFCASSEEQQGNTEAFFGQGTRLTVV.

The gene calls are TRBV5-1 and TRBJ1-4; D unresolved. Germline V lookup: CDR1 SGHRS, CDR2 YFSETQ. Trimming pared 5 bases from V and 4 bases from J, leaving 9 bases between. There are 13 residues in the CDR3. The CDR3 loop is CASSLGSNEKLFF. The CDR3 DNA follows: TGCGCCAGCAGTCTAGGAAGTAATGAAAAACTGTTTTTT.

The chain employs TRBV2 and TRBJ1-2, with 11 bases identical to TRBD1. Germline CDR1 reads SNHLY; CDR2 reads FYNNEI. The J segment lost 4 bases and the V segment lost 9 bases, leaving 7 bases of the junction unmatched. This CDR3 has 14 residues. DNA of the CDR3: TGTGCCAGGAGCGGGACAGGGGGTGCCTATGGCTACACCTTC. This encodes CARSGTGGAYGYTF.

The chain links TRBV11-2 to TRBJ2-2; a possible D gene is TRBD2 (6 bases). V lost 2 bases to trimming and J lost 6 bases, with 19 bases between them. There are 17 residues in the CDR3. The germline V gene encodes CDR1 SGHAT and CDR2 FQNNGV. The CDR3 DNA sequence: TGTGCCAGCAGCTTACCCCGGGACTGGAGGGATTCCGGGGAGCTGTTTTTT. Translation: CASSLPRDWRDSGELFF.

V is TRBV11-2 and J is TRBJ2-7; TRBD2 aligns across 10 bases. The CDR3 has 15 amino acids. The trim removed 1 base at V and 7 bases at J, leaving 7 bases unmatched. The V gene's germline CDR1 is SGHAT and CDR2 FQNNGV. CDR3 nucleotide sequence: TGTGCCAGCAGCTTAGCTAGCGGGGGAGTCGGTGAGCAGTACTTC. It translates to CASSLASGGVGEQYF. Filled out from reference TRBV11-2 and TRBJ2-7, the complete variable domain reads EAGVAQSPRYKIIEKRQSVAFWCNPISGHATLYWYQQILGQGPKLLIQFQNNGVVDDSQLPKDRFSAERLKGVDSTLKIQPAKLEDSAVYLCASSLASGGVGEQYFGPGTRLTVT.

J is TRBJ2-1 and V is TRBV30, with 7 bases matching TRBD2. The CDR3 loop spans 14 amino acids. Trimming at V came to 4 bases and at J to 0 bases, leaving 3 bases not matched to a gene. In germline, CDR1 is GTSNPN, CDR2 SVGIG (reference sequence). CDR3 amino acids: CAWNGRGSYNEQFF. Here the CDR3 DNA reads TGTGCCTGGAATGGGAGGGGCTCCTACAATGAGCAGTTCTTC.

V and J are TRBV10-3 and TRBJ1-6; 7 bases map to TRBD1. Germline-derived CDR1 and CDR2 are ENHRY and SYGVKD. V lost 1 base to trimming and J lost 9 bases; unmatched junction nucleotides: 6. CDR3 length equals 15 residues. Here the CDR3 DNA reads TGTGCCATCAGTGAGTTACAGGGGACTGGTTCACCCCTCCACTTT. It translates to CAISELQGTGSPLHF.

The gene calls are TRBV19 and TRBJ1-5, with 8 bases identical to TRBD1. The ends lost 9 bases at V and 5 bases at J; junction bases unmatched: 9. Per the germline V gene, CDR1 is LNHDA and CDR2 is SQIVND (reference sequence). This CDR3 is built from 14 residues. CDR3 residues: CASLAGGRYQPQHF. The CDR3 DNA reads TGTGCCAGCCTGGCAGGGGGCAGGTATCAGCCCCAGCATTTT.

Notes on this clone: The identical CDR3 is also encoded by other nucleotide sequences in the sample. V gene TRBV27 combines with J gene TRBJ2-5; 13 bases are a match to TRBD2. The ends lost 5 bases at V and 4 bases at J; junction bases unmatched: 7. The CDR3 is made up of 16 amino acids. Germline V lookup: CDR1 MNHEY, CDR2 SMNVEV (reference sequence). The CDR3 bases are TGTGCCAGCAGTCCGAGACTAGCGGGAGGCGGAGAGACCCAGTACTTC. Encoded protein: CASSPRLAGGGETQYF.

This chain joins TRBV5-4 and TRBJ2-7; 7 bases align to TRBD1. The CDR3 covers 15 residues. Germline V gives CDR1 SGHNT, CDR2 YYREEE (reference sequence). Trimming at V came to 4 bases and at J to 1 base, leaving 8 bases not matched to a gene. The CDR3 spells CASSRQTGSSYEQYF. The CDR3 bases are TGTGCCAGCAGCCGACAGACAGGGTCGTCCTACGAGCAGTACTTC.

The V call is TRBV4-3, the J call TRBJ1-6; D not certain. CDR3 length: 14 residues. V was pared by 5 bases and J by 7 bases, with 12 bases between. Per germline, CDR1 LGHNA and CDR2 YSLEER. The CDR3 protein is CASSARSLNSPLHF. In DNA form, the CDR3 reads TGCGCCAGCAGCGCCCGGAGCCTAAATTCACCCCTCCACTTT.

The chain employs TRBV6-5 and TRBJ1-1, with D unclear. This CDR3 comprises 13 residues. V was cut by 7 bases and J by 7 bases, with 16 bases left in between. Germline V gene data show CDR1 as MNHEY and CDR2 as SVGAGI. This CDR3 is CASTNPRFSEAFF. The CDR3 DNA follows: TGTGCCAGCACCAACCCCCGATTCAGTGAAGCTTTCTTT.

This clone showed up just once. Other nucleotide sequences from this sample produce the same CDR3. The V and J genes are TRBV7-9 and TRBJ2-7; 9 bases fit TRBD1. Germline trimming cut 6 bases from V and 3 bases from J; bases unmatched to any gene: 6. The CDR3 length is 14 residues. CDR1 is SEHNR, CDR2 FQNEAQ, per germline (reference sequence). The CDR3 bases are TGTGCCAGCAGTTCCGGGACAGGGTTCTACGAGCAGTACTTC. Amino acids: CASSSGTGFYEQYF.

The DNA of the CDR3 is TGTGCCACCAGCGACGCGGGTGCGGGGGCTTACAATGAGCAGTTCTTC. The encoded protein is CATSDAGAGAYNEQFF. The chain is built from TRBV24-1 and TRBJ2-1, with D maybe TRBD2 (7 bases). V was trimmed by 7 bases and J by 4 bases, leaving 19 bases between them. From germline, CDR1 is KGHDR and CDR2 SFDVKD. The CDR3 runs 16 residues.

This clone is a singleton in its sample. The CDR3 loop reads CASSSNGQGRLSFYGYTF. The CDR3 bases are TGTGCCAGCAGTTCCAACGGACAGGGGCGACTTTCCTTCTATGGCTACACCTTC. The chain joins TRBV6-2 or TRBV6-3 to TRBJ1-2; 9 nucleotides agree with TRBD1. Germline V gene lookup returns CDR1 MNHEY and CDR2 SVGEGT. V was pared by 4 bases and J by 4 bases, with 16 bases of the junction left unmatched. CDR3 length: 18 residues.

The table lists this clone with a count of one. V and J are TRBV4-3 and TRBJ2-3, with D unclear. The germline V gene has CDR1 LGHNA and CDR2 YSLEER. This CDR3 is built from 15 residues. Between the trimmed V and J ends, which lost 0 bases and 5 bases, there was a span of 12 bases. CDR3 region: CASSQDAVQLDTQYF. The CDR3 nucleotides are TGCGCCAGCAGCCAAGACGCGGTTCAGTTAGATACGCAGTATTTT.